The clone carrying this T cell receptor (beta chain) is a singleton in its sample. Trimming cost V 0 bases and J 2 bases, with 19 bases left between them. This CDR3 is 18 amino acids long. The germline V gene encodes CDR1 SGHRS and CDR2 YFSETQ. This specimen belongs to a study of blood T cell repertoires in COVID-19. Profiling relied on immunoSEQ multiplex PCR, and the TCRdb table lists in-frame clones only, not all of them. The table shows roughly 180,000 clones, with around 80% occurring only once. Donors were grouped by their self-reported clinical history. This chain joins TRBV5-1 and TRBJ2-3; D not certain. The specimen sequenced was PBMCs or T cells enriched from blood (not recorded which). This TCR was recovered from a man between 60 and 75 years old who had been exposed to COVID-19. The CDR3 DNA reads as TGCGCCAGCAGCTTGGCACGGAGCCCCCTCATCCACACAGATACGCAGTATTTT. Amino acid sequence: CASSLARSPLIHTDTQYF.